This T cell receptor (beta chain) was retrieved from a study of blood T cell repertoires in COVID-19. Study-level information: Researchers got acute and convalescent COVID-19 samples from the United States, Italy and Spain. In each case, the material was cDNA or gDNA derived from T cells, B-cell-depleted T cells, or PBMCs.

As handled by the study authors: By means of reference gene primer amplification, nucleated cell counts were estimated. TCRdb keeps only in-frame clones here, not all; method: immunoSEQ multiplex PCR. That table gives V, J and clone size, and the DNA gave D and trimming. Of roughly 200,000 clones in the sample, 85% to 95% are singletons; the top ten hold around 0.8%. Trimming shortened V by 3 bases and J by 7 bases, and 12 bases separated the two germline ends. The CDR3 loop spans 13 amino acids. CDR1 is MDHEN, CDR2 SYDVKM, per germline. The Seattle patients joined while their infection was active and were tracked longitudinally afterward.

The specimen sequenced was peripheral blood. The TCR was taken from a man younger than 45 with COVID-19, enrolled during active disease. The genes are TRBV28 and TRBJ1-2, with D hard to call. The CDR3 loop is CASSLGGGFGYTF. In DNA form, the CDR3 reads TGTGCCAGCAGTTTGGGAGGTGGCTTTGGCTACACCTTC.